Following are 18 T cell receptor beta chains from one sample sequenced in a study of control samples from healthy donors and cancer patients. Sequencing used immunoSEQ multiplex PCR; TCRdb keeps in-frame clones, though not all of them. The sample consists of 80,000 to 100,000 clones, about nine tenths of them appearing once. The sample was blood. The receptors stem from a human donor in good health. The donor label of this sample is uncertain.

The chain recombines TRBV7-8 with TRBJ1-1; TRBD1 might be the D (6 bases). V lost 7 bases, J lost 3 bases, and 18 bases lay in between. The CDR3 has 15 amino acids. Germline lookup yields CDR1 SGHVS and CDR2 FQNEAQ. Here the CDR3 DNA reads TGTGCCAGCACTAAAGGCCAGGGGTCCCACACTGAAGCTTTCTTT. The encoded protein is CASTKGQGSHTEAFF. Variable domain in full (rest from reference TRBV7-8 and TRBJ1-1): GAGVSQSPRYKVAKRGQDVALRCDPISGHVSLFWYQQALGQGPEFLTYFQNEAQLDKSGLPSDRFFAERPEGSVSTLKIQRTQQEDSAVYLCASTKGQGSHTEAFFGQGTRLTVV.

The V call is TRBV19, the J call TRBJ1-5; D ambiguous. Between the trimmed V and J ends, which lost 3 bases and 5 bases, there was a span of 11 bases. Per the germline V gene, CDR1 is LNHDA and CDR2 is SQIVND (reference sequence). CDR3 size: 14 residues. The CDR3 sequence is CASSITRADQPQHF. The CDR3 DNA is TGTGCCAGTAGTATTACCCGGGCAGATCAGCCCCAGCATTTT.

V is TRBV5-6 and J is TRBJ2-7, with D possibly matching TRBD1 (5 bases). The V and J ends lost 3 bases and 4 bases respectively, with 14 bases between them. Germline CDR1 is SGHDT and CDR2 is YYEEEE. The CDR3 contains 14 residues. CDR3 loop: CASSSSRQIYEQYV. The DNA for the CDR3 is TGTGCCAGCAGCTCGTCCCGACAGATTTACGAGCAGTACGTC.

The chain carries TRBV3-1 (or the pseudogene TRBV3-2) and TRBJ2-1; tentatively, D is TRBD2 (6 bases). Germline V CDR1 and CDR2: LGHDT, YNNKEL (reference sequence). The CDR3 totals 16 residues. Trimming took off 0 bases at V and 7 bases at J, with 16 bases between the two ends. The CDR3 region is CASSQDRRRGTNEQFF. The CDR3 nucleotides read TGTGCCAGCAGCCAAGATCGACGGCGGGGAACTAATGAGCAGTTCTTC.

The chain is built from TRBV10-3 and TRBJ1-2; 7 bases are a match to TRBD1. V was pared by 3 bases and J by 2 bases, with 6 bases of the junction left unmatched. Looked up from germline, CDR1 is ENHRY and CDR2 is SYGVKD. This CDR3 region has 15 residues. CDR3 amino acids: CAISDPQGSNYGYTF. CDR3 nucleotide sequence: TGTGCCATCAGTGACCCACAGGGGTCGAACTATGGCTACACCTTC.

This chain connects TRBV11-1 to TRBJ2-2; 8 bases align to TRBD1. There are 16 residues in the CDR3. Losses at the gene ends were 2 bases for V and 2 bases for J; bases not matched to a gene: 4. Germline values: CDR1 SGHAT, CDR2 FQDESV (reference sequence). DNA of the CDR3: TGTGCCAGCAGCTTAACGGGACAGGCTAACACCGGGGAGCTGTTTTTT. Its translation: CASSLTGQANTGELFF.

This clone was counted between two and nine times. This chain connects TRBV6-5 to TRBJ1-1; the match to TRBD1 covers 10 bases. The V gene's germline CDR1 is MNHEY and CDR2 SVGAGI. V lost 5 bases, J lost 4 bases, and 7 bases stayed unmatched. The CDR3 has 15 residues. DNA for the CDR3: TGTGCCAGCAGTCGAAGGACAGGGGGGAGCACTGAAGCTTTCTTT. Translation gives CASSRRTGGSTEAFF.

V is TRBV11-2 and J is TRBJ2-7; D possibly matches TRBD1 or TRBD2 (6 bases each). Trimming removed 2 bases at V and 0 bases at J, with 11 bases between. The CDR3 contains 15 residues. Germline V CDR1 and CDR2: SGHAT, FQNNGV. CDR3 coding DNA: TGTGCCAGCAGCTTAAACAGGGACTTCTCCTACGAGCAGTACGTC. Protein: CASSLNRDFSYEQYV.

In DNA form, the CDR3 reads TGTGCCAGCAGTGTCAACTCCGGGACAGGGGCCTACGAGCAGTACGTC. This translates into CASSVNSGTGAYEQYV. The chain combines TRBV6-1 with TRBJ2-7, with 10 bases fitting TRBD1. Germline-derived CDR1 and CDR2 are MNHNS and SASEGT. CDR3 size: 16 residues. V shed 4 bases, J shed 2 bases, and the junction held 8 bases outside the gene matches.

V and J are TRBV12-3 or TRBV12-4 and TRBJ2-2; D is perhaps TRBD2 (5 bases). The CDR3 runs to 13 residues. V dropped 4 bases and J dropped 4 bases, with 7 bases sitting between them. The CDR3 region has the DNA TGTGCCAGCAGTTCCGGGGTCACCGGGGAGCTGTTTTTT. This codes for CASSSGVTGELFF.

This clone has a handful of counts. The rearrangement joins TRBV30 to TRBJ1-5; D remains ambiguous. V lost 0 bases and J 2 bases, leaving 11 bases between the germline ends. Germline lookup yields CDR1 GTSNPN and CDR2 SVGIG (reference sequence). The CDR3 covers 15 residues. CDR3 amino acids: CAWSVSTNRNQPQHF. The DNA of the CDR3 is TGTGCCTGGAGTGTAAGTACCAATCGCAATCAGCCCCAGCATTTT. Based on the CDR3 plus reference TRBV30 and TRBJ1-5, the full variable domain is SQTIHQWPATLVQPVGSPLSLECTVEGTSNPNLYWYRQAAGRGLQLLFYSVGIGQISSEVPQNLSASRPQDRQFILSSKKLLLSDSGFYLCAWSVSTNRNQPQHFGDGTRLSIL.

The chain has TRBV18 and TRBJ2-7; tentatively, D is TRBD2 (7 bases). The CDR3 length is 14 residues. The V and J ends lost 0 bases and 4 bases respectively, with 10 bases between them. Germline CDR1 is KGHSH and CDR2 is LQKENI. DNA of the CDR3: TGTGCCAGCTCACCACCGGGGAGGGGGTACGAGCAGTACGTC. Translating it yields CASSPPGRGYEQYV.

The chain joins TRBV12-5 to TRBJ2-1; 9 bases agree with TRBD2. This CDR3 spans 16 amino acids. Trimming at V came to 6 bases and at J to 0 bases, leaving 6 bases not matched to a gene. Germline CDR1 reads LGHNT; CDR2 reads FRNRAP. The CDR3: CASGVSGGLSYNEQFF. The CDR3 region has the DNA TGTGCTAGTGGGGTTAGCGGGGGCCTCTCCTACAATGAGCAGTTCTTC.

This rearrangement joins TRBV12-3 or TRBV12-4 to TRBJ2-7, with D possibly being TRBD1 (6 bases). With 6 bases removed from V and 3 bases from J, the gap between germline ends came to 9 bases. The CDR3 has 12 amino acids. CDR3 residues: CASRRDNYEQYF. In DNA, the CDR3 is TGTGCCAGCAGGAGGGACAACTACGAGCAGTACTTC.

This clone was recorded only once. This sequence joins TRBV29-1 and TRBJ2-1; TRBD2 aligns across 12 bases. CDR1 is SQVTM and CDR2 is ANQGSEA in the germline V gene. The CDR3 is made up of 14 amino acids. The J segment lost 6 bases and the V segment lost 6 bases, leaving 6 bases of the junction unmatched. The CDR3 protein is CSVDSSGGGNEQFF. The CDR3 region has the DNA TGCAGCGTCGACTCTAGCGGGGGGGGCAATGAGCAGTTCTTC.

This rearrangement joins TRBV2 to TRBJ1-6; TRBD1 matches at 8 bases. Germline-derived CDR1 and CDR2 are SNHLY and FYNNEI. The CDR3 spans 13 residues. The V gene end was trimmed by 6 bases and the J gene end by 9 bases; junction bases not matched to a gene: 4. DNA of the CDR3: TGTGCCAGCAGGGACAGGGCCCCTTCACCCCTCCACTTT. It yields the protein CASRDRAPSPLHF.

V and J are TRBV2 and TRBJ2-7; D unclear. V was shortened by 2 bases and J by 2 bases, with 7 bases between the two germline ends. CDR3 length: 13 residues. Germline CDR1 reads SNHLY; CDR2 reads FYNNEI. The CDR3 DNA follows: TGTGCCAGCAGTGAACTGAATACCTACGAGCAGTACTTC. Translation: CASSELNTYEQYF.

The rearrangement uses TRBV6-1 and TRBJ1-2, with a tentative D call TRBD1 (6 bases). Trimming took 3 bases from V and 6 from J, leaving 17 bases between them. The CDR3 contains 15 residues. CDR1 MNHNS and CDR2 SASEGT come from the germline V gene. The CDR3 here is CASSEGPGARNGYTF. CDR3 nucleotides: TGTGCCAGCAGTGAGGGGCCGGGGGCTAGGAATGGCTACACCTTC.